The TCR beta chain under discussion was sequenced for a study of blood T cell repertoires in COVID-19. Study details: Whether acute or convalescent, the COVID-19 samples came from the United States, Italy and Spain. Sources were T cells, B-cell-depleted T cells, or PBMCs; the material itself was cDNA or gDNA.

Germline V gene data show CDR1 as SQVTM and CDR2 as ANQGSEA. V lost 7 bases to trimming and J lost 0 bases; unmatched junction nucleotides: 5. The CDR3 extends over 15 amino acids. Per the original methods: Cell counts per sample came from amplifying reference gene primers. The repertoire was sequenced with immunoSEQ multiplex PCR; TCRdb's copy has only in-frame clones and lacks some. The V and J calls and clone size were taken over from that table, and D and trimming were inferred from the DNA. Among 150,000 to 200,000 clones, about 70% were seen once, and the ten largest hold roughly 8.7%. The chain couples TRBV29-1 to TRBJ2-2; 10 bases agree with TRBD2. This TCR was sampled from a woman in her forties or fifties with active or convalescent COVID-19. Specimen: peripheral blood. DNA for the CDR3: TGCAGCGGGACTAGCGGAGCTTCGAACACCGGGGAGCTGTTTTTT. It yields the protein CSGTSGASNTGELFF.